The 11 T cell receptor beta chains presented below share a single source sample, sequenced in a study of T cell changes during pregnancy in multiple sclerosis. TCRdb's copy holds only in-frame clones and misses some; the assay was immunoSEQ multiplex PCR. The sample carries 55,000 to 75,000 clones, around 92% recorded once. Sequencing used peripheral blood, obtained after pregnancy. The receptors were sampled from a female donor with multiple sclerosis, enrolled in a pregnancy study.

The rearrangement joins TRBV6-5 to TRBJ1-1, with 7 bases aligning to TRBD1. From germline, CDR1 is MNHEY and CDR2 SVGAGI. The CDR3 runs 15 residues. V was pared by 6 bases and J by 5 bases, with 12 bases of the junction left unmatched. CDR3 coding DNA: TGTGCCAGCAGACGAACGGGACAGATAAAAACTGAAGCTTTCTTT. Its translation: CASRRTGQIKTEAFF.

J is TRBJ2-7 and V is TRBV7-9, with TRBD1 matching 9 bases. With 4 bases clipped from V and 5 bases from J, the junction kept 9 bases outside the gene matches. The CDR3 has 15 residues. The germline V gene has CDR1 SEHNR and CDR2 FQNEAQ (reference sequence). This CDR3 reads CASSYTGTGFDEQYF. The CDR3 region has the DNA TGTGCCAGCAGCTATACCGGGACAGGGTTTGACGAGCAGTACTTC.

The chain carries TRBV6-5 and TRBJ1-2; D is perhaps TRBD1 (6 bases). In germline, CDR1 is MNHEY, CDR2 SVGAGI. V lost 6 bases and J lost 1, with 12 bases in between. The length of the CDR3 is 14 residues. The CDR3 nucleotides read TGTGCCAGCAGATCCCCGGACAGTAACTATGGCTACACCTTC. This encodes CASRSPDSNYGYTF.

The CDR3 region is CASSLVRGPNTEAFF. For the CDR3, the DNA is TGTGCCAGCAGTTTAGTTAGGGGCCCGAACACTGAAGCTTTCTTT. The chain carries TRBV28 and TRBJ1-1, with TRBD1 as a possible D gene (5 bases). Germline V gene lookup returns CDR1 MDHEN and CDR2 SYDVKM. This CDR3 is built from 15 residues. Trimming removed 2 bases at V and 1 base at J, with 11 bases between.

The J gene is TRBJ2-3, the V gene TRBV28; 8 nucleotides agree with TRBD1. The CDR3 runs to 15 residues. Germline CDR1 is MDHEN and CDR2 is SYDVKM. J gave up 5 bases and V 3 bases, and 7 bases lay outside the gene matches. The chain's CDR3 is CASSLAQGVVDTQYF. As DNA, the CDR3 is TGTGCCAGCAGTTTGGCACAGGGGGTCGTAGATACGCAGTATTTT.

The chain couples TRBV7-9 to TRBJ2-1; 9 bases fit TRBD2. J lost 2 bases, V lost 4 bases, and 3 bases had no gene match. The germline V gene encodes CDR1 SEHNR and CDR2 FQNEAQ (reference sequence). The CDR3 extends over 15 amino acids. Here the CDR3 reads CASSSLAGTYNEQFF. CDR3 coding DNA: TGTGCCAGCAGCTCCCTAGCGGGGACCTACAATGAGCAGTTCTTC.

This chain links TRBV6-4 with TRBJ2-3; 12 nucleotides line up with TRBD2. The V segment lost 3 bases and the J segment 7 bases; nucleotides outside the gene matches: 5. Germline V gene lookup returns CDR1 MRHNA and CDR2 SNTAGT. This CDR3 spans 15 amino acids. Written as DNA, the CDR3 is TGTGCCAGCAGTGAGACTAGCGGGAGTAGTAATACGCAGTATTTT. Amino acids: CASSETSGSSNTQYF.

The rearrangement joins TRBV4-1 to TRBJ2-1; D is ambiguous. The CDR3 spans 13 residues. The germline V gene has CDR1 MGHRA and CDR2 YSYEKL. V shed 6 bases and J shed 10 bases, with 16 bases lying between them. CDR3 DNA sequence: TGCGCCAGCAGGGCCGCTGGGCCCTGGGAGCAGTTCTTC. It codes for CASRAAGPWEQFF.

This chain joins TRBV28 and TRBJ2-7, with 7 bases lining up with TRBD1. The V gene's germline CDR1 is MDHEN and CDR2 SYDVKM. The CDR3 has 16 amino acids. V lost 6 bases and J lost 0; bases outside the gene matches: 11. Here the CDR3 reads CASSFKPGQNSYEQYF. CDR3 coding DNA: TGTGCCAGCAGCTTCAAACCGGGACAGAACTCCTACGAGCAGTACTTC.

This rearrangement joins TRBV28 to TRBJ2-7; TRBD1 aligns across 7 bases. The CDR3 extends over 18 amino acids. Unmatched junction bases numbered 22, after V lost 7 bases and J lost 4 bases. Per germline, CDR1 MDHEN and CDR2 SYDVKM. The DNA of the CDR3 is TGTGCCAGCAAAGGAGCCGGACAGGCCTTCTCATCGGGTTACGAGCAGTACTTC. Amino acid sequence: CASKGAGQAFSSGYEQYF. The complete variable domain, with remaining parts taken from reference TRBV28 and TRBJ2-7, reads DVKVTQSSRYLVKRTGEKVFLECVQDMDHENMFWYRQDPGLGLRLIYFSYDVKMKEKGDIPEGYSVSREKKERFSLILESASTNQTSMYLCASKGAGQAFSSGYEQYFGPGTRLTVT.

The chain has TRBV27 and TRBJ2-7, with 7 nucleotides matching TRBD2. The CDR3 has 15 amino acids. The ends lost 5 bases at V and 2 bases at J; junction bases unmatched: 9. Per the germline V gene, CDR1 is MNHEY and CDR2 is SMNVEV (reference sequence). The DNA for the CDR3 is TGTGCCAGCAGTCCCCGCGCGCGGGAGCCCTACGAGCAGTACTTC. As protein: CASSPRAREPYEQYF.